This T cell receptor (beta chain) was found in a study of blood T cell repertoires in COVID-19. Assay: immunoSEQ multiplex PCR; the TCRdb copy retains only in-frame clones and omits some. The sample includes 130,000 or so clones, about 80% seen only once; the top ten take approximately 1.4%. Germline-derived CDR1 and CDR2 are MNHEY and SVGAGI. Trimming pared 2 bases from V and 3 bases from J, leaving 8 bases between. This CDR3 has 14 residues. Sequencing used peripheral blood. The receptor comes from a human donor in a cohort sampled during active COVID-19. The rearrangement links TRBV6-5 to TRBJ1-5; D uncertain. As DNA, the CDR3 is TGTGCCAGCAGTTACGGGCAGTACAATCAGCCCCAGCATTTT. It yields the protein CASSYGQYNQPQHF.